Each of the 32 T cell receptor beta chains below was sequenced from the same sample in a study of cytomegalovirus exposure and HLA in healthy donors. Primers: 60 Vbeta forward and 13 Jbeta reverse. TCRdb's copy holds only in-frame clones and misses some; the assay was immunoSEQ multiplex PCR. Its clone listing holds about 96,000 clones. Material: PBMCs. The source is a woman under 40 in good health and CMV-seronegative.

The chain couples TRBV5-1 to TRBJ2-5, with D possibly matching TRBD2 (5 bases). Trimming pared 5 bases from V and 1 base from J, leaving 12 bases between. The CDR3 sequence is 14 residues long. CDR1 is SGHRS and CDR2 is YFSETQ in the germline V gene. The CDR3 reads CASRLTLVQETQYF. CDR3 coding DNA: TGCGCCAGCAGGTTAACACTAGTCCAAGAGACCCAGTACTTC. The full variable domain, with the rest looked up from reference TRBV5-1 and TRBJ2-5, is KAGVTQTPRYLIKTRGQQVTLSCSPISGHRSVSWYQQTPGQGLQFLFEYFSETQRNKGNFPGRFSGRQFSNSRSEMNVSTLELGDSALYLCASRLTLVQETQYFGPGTRLLVL.

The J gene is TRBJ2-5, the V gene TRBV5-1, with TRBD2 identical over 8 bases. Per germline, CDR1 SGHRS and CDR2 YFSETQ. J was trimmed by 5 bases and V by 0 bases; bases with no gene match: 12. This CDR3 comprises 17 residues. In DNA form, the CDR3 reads TGCGCCAGCAGCTTGGCCGCGGGCTTAGCGGGAATGGAGACCCAGTACTTC. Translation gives CASSLAAGLAGMETQYF.

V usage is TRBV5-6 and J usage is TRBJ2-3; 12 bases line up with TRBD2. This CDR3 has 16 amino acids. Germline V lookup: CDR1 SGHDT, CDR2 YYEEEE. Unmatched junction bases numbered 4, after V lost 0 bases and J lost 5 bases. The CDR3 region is CASSLGLAGEGDTQYF. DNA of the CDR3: TGTGCCAGCAGCTTGGGACTAGCGGGAGAAGGAGATACGCAGTATTTT.

CDR3 sequence: CASSLRQGGSGNTIYF. In DNA form, the CDR3 reads TGTGCCAGCAGTCTAAGACAGGGGGGCTCTGGAAACACCATATATTTT. The rearrangement uses TRBV28 and TRBJ1-3, with 9 positions matching TRBD1. The CDR3 has 16 residues. V was clipped by 5 bases and J by 0 bases; unmatched bases: 5. Germline CDR1 is MDHEN and CDR2 is SYDVKM. The full variable domain, rest sourced from reference TRBV28 and TRBJ1-3, is DVKVTQSSRYLVKRTGEKVFLECVQDMDHENMFWYRQDPGLGLRLIYFSYDVKMKEKGDIPEGYSVSREKKERFSLILESASTNQTSMYLCASSLRQGGSGNTIYFGEGSWLTVV.

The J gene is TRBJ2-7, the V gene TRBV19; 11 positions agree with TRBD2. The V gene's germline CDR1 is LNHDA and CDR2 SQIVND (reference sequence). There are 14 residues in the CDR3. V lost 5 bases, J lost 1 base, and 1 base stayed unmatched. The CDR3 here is CASSPSGGSYEQYF. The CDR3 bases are TGTGCCAGTAGTCCTAGCGGGGGGTCCTACGAGCAGTACTTC.

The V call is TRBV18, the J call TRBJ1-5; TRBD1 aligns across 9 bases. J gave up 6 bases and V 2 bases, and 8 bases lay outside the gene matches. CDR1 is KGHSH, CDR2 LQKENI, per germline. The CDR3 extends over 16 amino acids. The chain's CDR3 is CASSPTFGTGSQPQHF. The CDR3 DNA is TGTGCCAGCTCACCAACCTTTGGGACAGGGAGTCAGCCCCAGCATTTT. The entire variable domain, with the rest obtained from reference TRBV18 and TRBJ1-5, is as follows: NAGVMQNPRHLVRRRGQEARLRCSPMKGHSHVYWYRQLPEEGLKFMVYLQKENIIDESGMPKERFSAEFPKEGPSILRIQQVVRGDSAAYFCASSPTFGTGSQPQHFGDGTRLSIL.

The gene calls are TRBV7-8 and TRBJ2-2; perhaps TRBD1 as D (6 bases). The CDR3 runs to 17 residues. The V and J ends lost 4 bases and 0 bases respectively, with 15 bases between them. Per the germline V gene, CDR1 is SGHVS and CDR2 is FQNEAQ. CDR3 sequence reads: CASSSTRTASNTGELFF. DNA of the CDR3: TGTGCCAGCAGCTCAACAAGGACAGCTTCGAACACCGGGGAGCTGTTTTTT.

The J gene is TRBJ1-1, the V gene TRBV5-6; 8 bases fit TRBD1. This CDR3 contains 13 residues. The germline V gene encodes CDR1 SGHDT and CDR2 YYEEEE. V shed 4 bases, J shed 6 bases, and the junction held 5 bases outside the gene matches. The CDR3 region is CASSGTGGPEAFF. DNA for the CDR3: TGTGCCAGCAGCGGTACAGGGGGACCTGAAGCTTTCTTT.

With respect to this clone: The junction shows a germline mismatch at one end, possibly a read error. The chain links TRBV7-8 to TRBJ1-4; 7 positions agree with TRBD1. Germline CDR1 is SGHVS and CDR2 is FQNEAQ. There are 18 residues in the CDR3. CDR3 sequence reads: CASGLAYQGGATNEKLFF. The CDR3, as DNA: TGTGCCAGCGGCTTAGCGTACCAGGGGGGTGCAACTAATGAAAAACTGTTTTTT.

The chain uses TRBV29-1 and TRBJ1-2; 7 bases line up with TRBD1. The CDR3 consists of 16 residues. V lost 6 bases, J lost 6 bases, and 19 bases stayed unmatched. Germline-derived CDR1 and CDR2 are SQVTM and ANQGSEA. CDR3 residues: CSVLRGQSFTENGYTF. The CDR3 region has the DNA TGCAGCGTCCTCCGGGGACAGTCTTTTACCGAAAATGGCTACACCTTC.

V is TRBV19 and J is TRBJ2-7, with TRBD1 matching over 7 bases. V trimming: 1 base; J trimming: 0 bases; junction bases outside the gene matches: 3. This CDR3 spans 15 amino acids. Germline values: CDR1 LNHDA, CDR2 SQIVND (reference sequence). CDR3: CASSIGGTVSYEQYF. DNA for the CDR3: TGTGCCAGTAGTATAGGAGGGACAGTCTCCTACGAGCAGTACTTC.

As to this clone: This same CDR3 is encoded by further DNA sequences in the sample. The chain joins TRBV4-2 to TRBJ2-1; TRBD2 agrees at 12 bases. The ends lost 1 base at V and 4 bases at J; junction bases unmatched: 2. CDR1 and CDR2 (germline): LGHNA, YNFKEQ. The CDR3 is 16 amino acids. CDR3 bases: TGTGCCAGCAGCCAAGGCGGACTAGCGGGATACAATGAGCAGTTCTTC. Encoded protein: CASSQGGLAGYNEQFF.

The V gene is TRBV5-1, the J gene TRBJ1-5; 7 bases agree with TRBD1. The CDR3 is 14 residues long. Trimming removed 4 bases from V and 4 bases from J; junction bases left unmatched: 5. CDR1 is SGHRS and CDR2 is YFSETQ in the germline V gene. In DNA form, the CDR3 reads TGCGCCAGCAGCCCCGGGACAGCTAATCAGCCCCAGCATTTT. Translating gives CASSPGTANQPQHF. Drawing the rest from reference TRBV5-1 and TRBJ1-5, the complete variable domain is KAGVTQTPRYLIKTRGQQVTLSCSPISGHRSVSWYQQTPGQGLQFLFEYFSETQRNKGNFPGRFSGRQFSNSRSEMNVSTLELGDSALYLCASSPGTANQPQHFGDGTRLSIL.

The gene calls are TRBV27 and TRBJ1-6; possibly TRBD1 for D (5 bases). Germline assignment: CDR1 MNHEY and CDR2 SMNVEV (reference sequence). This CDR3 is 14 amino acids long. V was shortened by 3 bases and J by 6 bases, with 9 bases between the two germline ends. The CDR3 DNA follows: TGTGCCAGCAGTTTCGCGGGGGGTAATTCACCCCTCCACTTT. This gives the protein CASSFAGGNSPLHF.

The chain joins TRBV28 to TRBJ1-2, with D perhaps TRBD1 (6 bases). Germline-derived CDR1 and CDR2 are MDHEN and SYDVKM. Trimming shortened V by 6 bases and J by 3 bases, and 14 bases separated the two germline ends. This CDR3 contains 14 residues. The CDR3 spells CASRPDRRYYGYTF. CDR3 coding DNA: TGTGCCAGCAGGCCAGACAGGCGATACTATGGCTACACCTTC.

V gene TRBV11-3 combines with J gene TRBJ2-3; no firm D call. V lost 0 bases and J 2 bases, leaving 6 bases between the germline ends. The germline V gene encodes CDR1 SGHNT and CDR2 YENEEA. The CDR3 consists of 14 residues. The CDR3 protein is CASSLDRSTDTQYF. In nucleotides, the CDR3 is TGTGCCAGCAGCTTAGACAGGTCCACAGATACGCAGTATTTT. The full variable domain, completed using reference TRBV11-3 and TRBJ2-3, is EAGVVQSPRYKIIEKKQPVAFWCNPISGHNTLYWYLQNLGQGPELLIRYENEEAVDDSQLPKDRFSAERLKGVDSTLKIQPAELGDSAVYLCASSLDRSTDTQYFGPGTRLTVL.

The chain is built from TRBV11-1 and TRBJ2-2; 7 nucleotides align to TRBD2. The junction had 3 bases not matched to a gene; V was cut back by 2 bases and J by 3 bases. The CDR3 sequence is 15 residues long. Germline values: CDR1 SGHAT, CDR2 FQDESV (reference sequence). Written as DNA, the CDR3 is TGTGCCAGCAGCTTACCCCGGGGGGACACCGGGGAGCTGTTTTTT. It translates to CASSLPRGDTGELFF.

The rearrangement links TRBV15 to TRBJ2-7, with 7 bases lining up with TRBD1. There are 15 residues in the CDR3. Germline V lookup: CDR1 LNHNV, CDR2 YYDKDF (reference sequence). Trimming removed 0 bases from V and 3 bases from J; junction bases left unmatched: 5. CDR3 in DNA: TGTGCCACCAGCAGAGATCCGGGACAGAGCTACGAGCAGTACTTC. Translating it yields CATSRDPGQSYEQYF.

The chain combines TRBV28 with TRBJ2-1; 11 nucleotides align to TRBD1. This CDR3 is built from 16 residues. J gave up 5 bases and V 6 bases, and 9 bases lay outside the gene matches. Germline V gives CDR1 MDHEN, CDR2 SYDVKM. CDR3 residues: CASRKPGQGAHNEQFF. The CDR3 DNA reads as TGTGCCAGCAGAAAACCCGGACAGGGGGCGCACAATGAGCAGTTCTTC.

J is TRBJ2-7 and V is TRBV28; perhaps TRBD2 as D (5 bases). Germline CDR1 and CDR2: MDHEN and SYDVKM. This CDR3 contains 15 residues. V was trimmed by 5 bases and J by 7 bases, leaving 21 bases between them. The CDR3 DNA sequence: TGTGCCAGCAGTGTAACTAGTGTTTTTTTTGAGGAGCAGTACTTC. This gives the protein CASSVTSVFFEEQYF.

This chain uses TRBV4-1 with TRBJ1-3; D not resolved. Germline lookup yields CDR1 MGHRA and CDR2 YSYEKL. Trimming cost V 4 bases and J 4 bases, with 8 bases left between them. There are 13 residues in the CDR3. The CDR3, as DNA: TGCGCCAGCAGCCCCCCGGGGGGAAACACCATATATTTT. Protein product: CASSPPGGNTIYF.

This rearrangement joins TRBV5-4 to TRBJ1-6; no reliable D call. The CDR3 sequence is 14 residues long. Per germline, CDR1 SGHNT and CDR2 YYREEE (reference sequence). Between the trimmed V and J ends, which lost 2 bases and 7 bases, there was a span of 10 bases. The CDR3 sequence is CASSFTQSNSPLHF. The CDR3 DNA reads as TGTGCCAGCAGCTTCACACAGTCCAATTCACCCCTCCACTTT.

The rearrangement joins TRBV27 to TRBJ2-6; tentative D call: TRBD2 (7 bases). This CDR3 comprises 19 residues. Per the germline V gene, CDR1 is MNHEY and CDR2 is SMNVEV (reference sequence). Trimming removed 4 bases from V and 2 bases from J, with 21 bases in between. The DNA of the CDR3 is TGTGCCAGCAGTTGGGTTTTGGGGACGGGGGGCCCTGGGGCCAACGTCCTGACTTTC. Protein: CASSWVLGTGGPGANVLTF.

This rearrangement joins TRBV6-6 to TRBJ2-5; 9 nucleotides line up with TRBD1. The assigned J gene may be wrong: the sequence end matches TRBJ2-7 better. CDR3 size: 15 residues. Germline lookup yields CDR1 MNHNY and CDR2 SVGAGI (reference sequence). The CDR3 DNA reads TGTGCCAGCAGTGCGCCCCGGGACAGGGTATACGAGCAGTACTTC. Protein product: CASSAPRDRVYEQYF.

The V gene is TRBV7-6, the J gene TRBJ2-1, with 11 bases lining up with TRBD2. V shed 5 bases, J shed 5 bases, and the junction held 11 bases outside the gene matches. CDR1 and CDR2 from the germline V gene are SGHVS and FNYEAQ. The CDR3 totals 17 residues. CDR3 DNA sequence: TGTGCCAGCAGCCCTTACCCGGGACTAGCGGATCACAATGAGCAGTTCTTC. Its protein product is CASSPYPGLADHNEQFF.

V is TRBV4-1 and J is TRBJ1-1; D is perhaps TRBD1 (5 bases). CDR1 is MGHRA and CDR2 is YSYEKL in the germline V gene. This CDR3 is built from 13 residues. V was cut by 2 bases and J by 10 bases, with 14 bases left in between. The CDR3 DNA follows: TGCGCCAGCAGCCAAACGGGGGTCCTAGGAGCTTTCTTT. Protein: CASSQTGVLGAFF.

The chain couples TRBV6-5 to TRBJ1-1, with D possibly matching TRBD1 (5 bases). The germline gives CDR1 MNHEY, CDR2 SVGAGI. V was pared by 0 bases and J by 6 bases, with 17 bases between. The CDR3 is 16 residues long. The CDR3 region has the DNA TGTGCCAGCAGTTACTCGATACTGCCGGGAGGGGCTGAAGCTTTCTTT. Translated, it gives CASSYSILPGGAEAFF.

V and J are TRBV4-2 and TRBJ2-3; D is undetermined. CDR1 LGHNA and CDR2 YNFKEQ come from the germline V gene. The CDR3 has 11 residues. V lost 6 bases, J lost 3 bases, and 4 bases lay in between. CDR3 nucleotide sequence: TGTGCCAGCAGGTATACAGATACGCAGTATTTT. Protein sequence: CASRYTDTQYF.

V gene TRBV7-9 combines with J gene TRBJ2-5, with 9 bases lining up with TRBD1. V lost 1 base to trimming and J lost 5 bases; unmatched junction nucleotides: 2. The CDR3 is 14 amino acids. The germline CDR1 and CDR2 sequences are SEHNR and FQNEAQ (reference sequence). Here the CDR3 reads CASSLDRGPETQYF. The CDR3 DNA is TGTGCCAGCAGCTTAGACAGGGGGCCCGAGACCCAGTACTTC.

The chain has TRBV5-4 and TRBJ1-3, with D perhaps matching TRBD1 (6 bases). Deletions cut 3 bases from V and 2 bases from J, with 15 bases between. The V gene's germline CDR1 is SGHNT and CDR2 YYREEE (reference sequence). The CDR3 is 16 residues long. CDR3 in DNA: TGTGCCAGCAGCTATACAGGGTTGGTAGCTGGAAACACCATATATTTT. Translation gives CASSYTGLVAGNTIYF.

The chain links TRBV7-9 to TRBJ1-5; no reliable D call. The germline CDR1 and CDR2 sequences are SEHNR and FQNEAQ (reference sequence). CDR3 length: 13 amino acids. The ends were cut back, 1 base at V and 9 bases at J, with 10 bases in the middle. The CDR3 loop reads CASSLGGDRPQHF. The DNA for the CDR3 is TGTGCCAGCAGCTTAGGCGGTGATCGGCCCCAGCATTTT.

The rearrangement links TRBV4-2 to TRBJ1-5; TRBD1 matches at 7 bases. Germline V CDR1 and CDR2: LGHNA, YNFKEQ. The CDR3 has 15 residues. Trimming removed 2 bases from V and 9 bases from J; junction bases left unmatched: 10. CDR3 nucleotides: TGTGCCAGCAGCCAAAATTCCCAGGGGGGTTGGCCCCAGCATTTT. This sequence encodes CASSQNSQGGWPQHF.